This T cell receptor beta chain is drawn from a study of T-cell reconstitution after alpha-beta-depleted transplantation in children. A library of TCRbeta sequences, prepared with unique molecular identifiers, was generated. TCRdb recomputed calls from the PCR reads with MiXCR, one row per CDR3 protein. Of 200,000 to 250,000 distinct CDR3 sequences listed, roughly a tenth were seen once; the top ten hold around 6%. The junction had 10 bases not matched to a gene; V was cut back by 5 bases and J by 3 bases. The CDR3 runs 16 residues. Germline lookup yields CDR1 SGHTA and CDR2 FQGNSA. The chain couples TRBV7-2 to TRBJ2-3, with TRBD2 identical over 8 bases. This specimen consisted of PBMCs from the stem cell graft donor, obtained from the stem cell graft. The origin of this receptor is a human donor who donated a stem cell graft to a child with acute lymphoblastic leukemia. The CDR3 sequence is CASSLQFGGATDTQYF. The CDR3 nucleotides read TGTGCCAGCAGCCTCCAATTCGGGGGGGCAACAGATACGCAGTATTTT. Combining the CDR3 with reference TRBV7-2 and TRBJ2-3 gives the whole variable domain GAGVSQSPSNKVTEKGKDVELRCDPISGHTALYWYRQSLGQGLEFLIYFQGNSAPDKSGLPSDRFSAERTGGSVSTLTIQRTQQEDSAVYLCASSLQFGGATDTQYFGPGTRLTVL.